This T cell receptor beta chain derives from a study of T cells in Graves' hyperthyroidism and ophthalmopathy (dated by TCRdb to between 2018 and 2021). Study-level background: Peripheral blood samples were taken at initial diagnosis, before any treatment was given. To identify distinguishing TCR V-J signatures, a discovery cohort of about a hundred patients was used, comprising 43 with Graves' ophthalmopathy and about 59 with stable Graves' hyperthyroidism. Whether ophthalmopathy could be predicted prospectively was tested in an independent validation cohort made up of approximately 19 hyperthyroidism patients plus 17 patients who later progressed to ophthalmopathy. For training and testing, the 80 to 100 patients in the discovery cohort were randomly divided in a 7:3 ratio. The study also compared thyroid tissue and blood T-cell repertoires from roughly 6 Graves' hyperthyroidism patients. Once sampling was done, hyperthyroidism patients were given methimazole at a starting dose of 30 mg daily, whereas ophthalmopathy patients were given high-dose intravenous methylprednisolone. The paper describes TCR Vbeta CDR3 sequencing of roughly 130 peripheral blood samples, made up of roughly 45 ophthalmopathy patients, over 70 hyperthyroidism patients and roughly 17 progressor patients. Overall study outcomes, separate from this receptor: Ophthalmopathy was separated from stable hyperthyroidism by a 13 V-J signature model, with just over 85% sensitivity and about 84% specificity obtained in cross-validation and 80%/75% obtained in testing. Sample size was not statistically predetermined, and investigators were not blinded to group allocation. During validation, the model predicted progression to ophthalmopathy a median of around six months ahead of onset, with more than 55% sensitivity and 72.22% specificity. Most expanded thyroid clonotypes (frequency above 0.001) were also detected in blood, a finding suggesting that blood repertoires may reflect thyroid immune responses.

A patient counted as having stable Graves' hyperthyroidism if no progression to ophthalmopathy occurred over 18 months of follow-up. Hyperthyroidism patients were newly diagnosed, with disease duration under 2 months, and aged 18 to 65 years. Any patient with an uncontrolled infection, another autoimmune disease, pregnancy or lactation was excluded. Diagnoses were based on clinical symptoms, serum thyroxine and TRAb, thyroid ultrasound and orbital computed tomography. PBMCs were isolated from 8 to 10 ml of fresh peripheral blood by Ficoll-Paque density gradient centrifugation. Total RNA was extracted using Trizol reagent, and RNA quality was assessed on an Agilent 2100 Bioanalyzer. The TCR beta CDR3 regions were amplified from RNA transcripts. The TCR CDR3 was subjected to a first round of RT-PCR using the HTBI primer set and the Qiagen OneStep RT-PCR kit. The libraries were constructed in a second round of multiplex PCR and then size-selected and purified. Sequencing of the libraries was done on an Illumina HiSeq2000 using paired-end 100 bp reads. The authors' pipeline ran thus. SOAPnuke was used to process the raw data, with reads discarded if the reads contained adapters or uncalled bases, had a mean Phred below 15, or lacked an exact constant-primer or identifier match. High-quality paired reads were merged with COPE v1.2.5, and unique nucleotide sequences were defined as clonotypes. Clonotypes were aligned to IMGT TRBV, TRBD and TRBJ reference segments using MiTCR v1.1. The analysis included only V-J combinations with a frequency above 0.0001, which together covered about 99% of the repertoires. The TCS score was defined as the ratio of F50 (clonal expansion) to E x V (chaos), calculated using BLOSUM62-based TCRdist between CDR3 peptides within each V-J. Welch's t-statistics and random forest reduced around 550 V-J features to 13, which were used in a naive Bayes classifier (R e1071). Using fastp trimming at Q25 and MiXCR clonotype assembly, TCRdb reanalyzed the public sequencing data and kept in-frame beta chains. Every CDR3 protein is listed once, alongside the most common genes and DNA of its rows. TCRdb assigned the V and J calls; the authors' analysis was not used. This sample has under 350,000 distinct CDR3 sequences in its table, and 15% to 20% of those were observed once. The ten largest account for under 55% of the sample.

The germline ends are 13 bases apart after V is trimmed by 6 bases and J by 5 bases. The CDR3 runs 13 amino acids, cysteine and phenylalanine included. Here the CDR3 DNA is all that survives: 39 bases in frame from base 1. CDR1 and CDR2, looked up from the germline V gene, are SNHLY and FYNNEI. Concerning this clonotype: The specificity of this receptor is unknown. Nothing much larger sits one base from this clone, and base qualities are not available.

The chain employs TRBV2 and TRBJ2-5, with the D gene uncertain. The clonotype comes from a woman in her forties or fifties with Graves' hyperthyroidism. Sequenced input: blood. The sequence in DNA is TGTGCCAGCAGCCCAGACCCCCGTGAGACCCAGTACTTC. Translation gives CASSPDPRETQYF.